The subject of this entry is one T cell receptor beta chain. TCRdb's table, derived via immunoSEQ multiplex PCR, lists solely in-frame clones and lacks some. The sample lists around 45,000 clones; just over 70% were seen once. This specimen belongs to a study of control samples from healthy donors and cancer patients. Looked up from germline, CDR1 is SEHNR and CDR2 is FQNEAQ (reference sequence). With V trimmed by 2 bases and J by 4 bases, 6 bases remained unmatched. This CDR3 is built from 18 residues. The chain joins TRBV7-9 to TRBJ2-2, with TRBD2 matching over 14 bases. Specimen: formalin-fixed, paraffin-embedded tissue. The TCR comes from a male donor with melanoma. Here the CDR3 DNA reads TGTGCCAGCAGCTTATCTGGACTAGCGGGAGGACTCACCGGGGAGCTGTTTTTT. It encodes CASSLSGLAGGLTGELFF.